The 15 T cell receptor beta chains listed next were all sequenced from one sample in a study of blood T cell repertoires in COVID-19. TCRdb keeps only in-frame clones here, not all; method: immunoSEQ multiplex PCR. Among 300,000 to 350,000 clones listed, roughly nine tenths were seen once. The specimen was PBMCs or T cells enriched from blood (not recorded which). The receptors were sampled from a woman aged 25 to 39 who had been exposed to COVID-19.

CDR3 in DNA: TGTGCCAGCAGGGAGACCAGAAAACCCCCATATGGCTACACCTTC. As protein: CASRETRKPPYGYTF. The chain combines TRBV2 with TRBJ1-2; no clear D. This CDR3 has 15 amino acids. Trimming cost V 6 bases and J 5 bases, with 19 bases left between them. CDR1 and CDR2 from the germline V gene are SNHLY and FYNNEI.

This clone was recorded only once. This chain connects TRBV11-3 to TRBJ2-1; tentatively, D is TRBD1 (7 bases). This CDR3 has 14 amino acids. Germline CDR1 and CDR2: SGHNT and YENEEA. Trimming took off 7 bases at V and 9 bases at J, with 19 bases between the two ends. CDR3 loop: CASTPGGTTVEQFF. CDR3 DNA: TGTGCCAGCACCCCAGGGGGGACCACAGTTGAGCAGTTCTTC.

The V call is TRBV20-1, the J call TRBJ1-2, with D possibly being TRBD1 (5 bases). CDR1 DFQATT and CDR2 SNEGSKA come from the germline V gene (reference sequence). CDR3 length equals 13 residues. The V gene lost 3 bases and the J gene lost 6 bases, with 14 bases spanning the gap. The CDR3 DNA reads as TGCAGTGCTAGTACAGGCCAGGGCCATGGCTACACCTTC. Protein product: CSASTGQGHGYTF.

This clone showed up just a few times. The genes are TRBV19 and TRBJ2-7; TRBD1 aligns across 10 bases. CDR3 length: 15 amino acids. Unmatched junction bases numbered 11, after V lost 5 bases and J lost 7 bases. Germline V CDR1 and CDR2: LNHDA, SQIVND (reference sequence). CDR3 bases: TGTGCCAGTAGTTGGACAGGGGGTGCTTTGGAGGAGCAGTACTTC. Its translation: CASSWTGGALEEQYF.

The chain combines TRBV5-1 with TRBJ2-5, with TRBD2 identical over 12 bases. After removal of 3 bases from V and 5 bases from J, the junction contained 14 bases not matched to a gene. Looked up from germline, CDR1 is SGHRS and CDR2 is YFSETQ. This CDR3 is built from 18 residues. This CDR3 reads CASSWREKLAGGGETQYF. The CDR3 DNA reads TGCGCCAGCAGCTGGAGGGAGAAACTAGCGGGGGGCGGGGAGACCCAGTACTTC.

This clone has only one observation. This rearrangement joins TRBV27 to TRBJ2-7; a weak D match, TRBD1 (6 bases). Trimming cost V 6 bases and J 1 base, with 13 bases left between them. Germline CDR1 is MNHEY and CDR2 is SMNVEV (reference sequence). The CDR3 loop spans 14 amino acids. The CDR3 DNA reads as TGTGCCAGCAGCCTCAGGGGTCGTTCCTACGAGCAGTACTTC. It encodes CASSLRGRSYEQYF.

The chain has TRBV24-1 and TRBJ2-3; TRBD2 matches 14 bases. The ends lost 5 bases at V and 3 bases at J; junction bases unmatched: 12. The length of the CDR3 is 19 residues. Germline CDR1 is KGHDR and CDR2 is SFDVKD. The DNA of the CDR3 is TGTGCCACCAGTGTCGGGGGGACTAGCGGGGGTGTGAGGACAGATACGCAGTATTTT. This gives the protein CATSVGGTSGGVRTDTQYF.

This chain uses TRBV2 with TRBJ2-7, with 12 bases fitting TRBD1. The CDR3 has 14 amino acids. V trimming: 8 bases; J trimming: 3 bases; junction bases outside the gene matches: 5. Per the germline V gene, CDR1 is SNHLY and CDR2 is FYNNEI. CDR3 coding DNA: TGTGCCAGCGACCGGGACAGGGGGCTCTACGAGCAGTACTTC. Amino acids: CASDRDRGLYEQYF.

This chain joins TRBV30 and TRBJ2-5; perhaps TRBD2 as D (5 bases). The V end lost 4 bases, the J end lost 7 bases, and 13 bases lay between the germline ends. The CDR3 sequence is 12 residues long. Germline lookup yields CDR1 GTSNPN and CDR2 SVGIG (reference sequence). Here the CDR3 DNA reads TGTGCCTGGACCACAACGCGGGTGACCCAGTACTTC. This codes for CAWTTTRVTQYF.

V and J are TRBV5-5 and TRBJ2-7; 7 bases are shared with TRBD1. The germline CDR1 and CDR2 sequences are SGHKS and YYEKEE (reference sequence). This CDR3 region has 15 residues. The V gene end was trimmed by 3 bases and the J gene end by 1 base; junction bases not matched to a gene: 7. DNA of the CDR3: TGTGCCAGCAGCTACCCAGACAGGGTTTCCTACGAGCAGTACTTC. It yields the protein CASSYPDRVSYEQYF. The variable domain in full, with the rest retrieved from reference TRBV5-5 and TRBJ2-7, is DAGVTQSPTHLIKTRGQQVTLRCSPISGHKSVSWYQQVLGQGPQFIFQYYEKEERGRGNFPDRFSARQFPNYSSELNVNALLLGDSALYLCASSYPDRVSYEQYFGPGTRLTVT.

This chain joins TRBV7-6 and TRBJ2-2; D is unresolved. CDR3 length: 14 residues. In germline, CDR1 is SGHVS, CDR2 FNYEAQ. Trimming pared 6 bases from V and 5 bases from J, leaving 13 bases between. In DNA, the CDR3 is TGTGCCAGCAGGGAGACTGTGGCAACCGGGGAGCTGTTTTTT. Translating it yields CASRETVATGELFF.

V gene TRBV18 combines with J gene TRBJ2-2; D remains unclear. The CDR3 length is 14 residues. V was clipped by 0 bases and J by 5 bases, with 7 bases between them. Germline CDR1 reads KGHSH; CDR2 reads LQKENI. The CDR3 sequence is CASSPPARTGELFF. CDR3 nucleotide sequence: TGTGCCAGCTCACCACCTGCACGGACCGGGGAGCTGTTTTTT. The whole variable domain, filled in from reference TRBV18 and TRBJ2-2, reads NAGVMQNPRHLVRRRGQEARLRCSPMKGHSHVYWYRQLPEEGLKFMVYLQKENIIDESGMPKERFSAEFPKEGPSILRIQQVVRGDSAAYFCASSPPARTGELFFGEGSRLTVL.

This sequence joins TRBV10-3 and TRBJ2-2; TRBD2 matches 9 bases. CDR3 length: 15 amino acids. The germline V gene has CDR1 ENHRY and CDR2 SYGVKD. The trim removed 3 bases at V and 5 bases at J, leaving 4 bases unmatched. The CDR3 region is CAISDGGGATGELFF. The CDR3 coding sequence is TGTGCCATCAGTGACGGCGGGGGGGCAACCGGGGAGCTGTTTTTT.

The chain employs TRBV6-5 and TRBJ1-3; D gene unclear. Germline lookup yields CDR1 MNHEY and CDR2 SVGAGI. The CDR3 loop spans 13 amino acids. V dropped 4 bases and J dropped 4 bases, with 8 bases sitting between them. The CDR3, as DNA: TGTGCCAGCAGTTGGGCCAGGGGAAACACCATATATTTT. As protein: CASSWARGNTIYF.

The rearrangement uses TRBV7-9 and TRBJ2-4, with D possibly matching TRBD1 (6 bases). CDR1 is SEHNR and CDR2 is FQNEAQ in the germline V gene (reference sequence). V was shortened by 5 bases and J by 5 bases, with 16 bases between the two germline ends. CDR3 length: 15 amino acids. The CDR3 DNA sequence: TGTGCCAGCAGCCGCGGACAGAGCCTTCAAAACATTCAGTACTTC. This encodes CASSRGQSLQNIQYF. The entire variable domain, with the rest obtained from reference TRBV7-9 and TRBJ2-4, is as follows: DTGVSQNPRHKITKRGQNVTFRCDPISEHNRLYWYRQTLGQGPEFLTYFQNEAQLEKSRLLSDRFSAERPKGSFSTLEIQRTEQGDSAMYLCASSRGQSLQNIQYFGAGTRLSVL.